Below, one T cell receptor beta chain is given with its context. The data are from a study of blood T cell repertoires in COVID-19. Data came from immunoSEQ multiplex PCR; TCRdb stores just in-frame clones and leaves some out. Of approximately 230,000 clones listed, roughly 90% are singletons. Germline V gene data show CDR1 as MNHNY and CDR2 as SVGAGI (reference sequence). After removal of 6 bases from V and 2 bases from J, the junction contained 6 bases not matched to a gene. This CDR3 has 15 residues. This receptor was obtained from a man aged 25 to 40 who had recovered from COVID-19. The rearrangement links TRBV6-6 to TRBJ2-2, with 7 bases matching TRBD2. Material for sequencing was peripheral blood. CDR3 sequence reads: CASRDRGVNTGELFF. The CDR3, as DNA: TGTGCCAGCAGGGACCGGGGGGTAAACACCGGGGAGCTGTTTTTT.